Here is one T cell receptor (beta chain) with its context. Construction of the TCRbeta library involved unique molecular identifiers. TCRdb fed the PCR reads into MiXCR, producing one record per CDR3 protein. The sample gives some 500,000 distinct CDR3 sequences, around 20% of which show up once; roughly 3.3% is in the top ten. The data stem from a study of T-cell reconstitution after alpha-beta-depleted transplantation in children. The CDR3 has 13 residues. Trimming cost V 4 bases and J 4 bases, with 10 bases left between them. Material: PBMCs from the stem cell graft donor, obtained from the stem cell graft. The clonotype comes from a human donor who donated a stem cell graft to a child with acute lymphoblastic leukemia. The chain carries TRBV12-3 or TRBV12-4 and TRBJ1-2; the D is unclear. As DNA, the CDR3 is TGTGCCAGCAGTTCAGGAGCCCTCTATGGCTACACCTTC. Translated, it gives CASSSGALYGYTF.